These 20 T cell receptor beta chains share one sample of origin, sequenced in a study of T cell repertoires and HLA-DP antigens. What these receptors recognize is not known. Generated by immunoSEQ multiplex PCR, the TCRdb table keeps only in-frame clones and is missing some. Among 65,000 to 90,000 clones listed, around 80% were seen once. Sequenced input: CD4+ T cells from PBMCs. The receptors originated from a man aged 55 to 70 in good health and CMV-seronegative.

The V and J genes are TRBV7-2 and TRBJ2-3, with D perhaps matching TRBD2 (6 bases). This CDR3 has 18 residues. V dropped 5 bases and J dropped 2 bases, with 23 bases sitting between them. CDR1 SGHTA and CDR2 FQGNSA come from the germline V gene. The CDR3 coding sequence is TGTGCCAGCAGCCGCCGAAAGTGGGGGGAGGACCCCACAGATACGCAGTATTTT. It codes for CASSRRKWGEDPTDTQYF.

V usage is TRBV10-3 and J usage is TRBJ2-5, with 10 bases matching TRBD2. CDR3 length: 16 amino acids. J gave up 4 bases and V 3 bases, and 8 bases lay outside the gene matches. The V gene's germline CDR1 is ENHRY and CDR2 SYGVKD. The CDR3 region has the DNA TGTGCCATCAGTGAATCTAGCGGGGGAAGGGGAGAGACCCAGTACTTC. Its protein product is CAISESSGGRGETQYF.

The V and J genes are TRBV30 and TRBJ2-1, with 7 positions matching TRBD2. This CDR3 has 16 residues. Per germline, CDR1 GTSNPN and CDR2 SVGIG (reference sequence). The ends lost 2 bases at V and 2 bases at J; junction bases unmatched: 9. CDR3 in amino acids: CAWSLRRGSPYNEQFF. The CDR3 nucleotides are TGTGCCTGGAGTTTACGGCGGGGGTCCCCCTACAATGAGCAGTTCTTC.

This sequence joins TRBV19 and TRBJ1-5; D possibly corresponds to TRBD1 (5 bases). V was shortened by 3 bases and J by 2 bases, with 8 bases between the two germline ends. Germline V gene data show CDR1 as LNHDA and CDR2 as SQIVND (reference sequence). This CDR3 spans 14 amino acids. The CDR3 DNA reads as TGTGCCAGTAGTATGCAGGGCGGCAATCAGCCCCAGCATTTT. This codes for CASSMQGGNQPQHF.

This clone was seen a handful of times. V usage is TRBV6-1 and J usage is TRBJ1-6; the D is unclear. CDR1 is MNHNS and CDR2 is SASEGT in the germline V gene. The length of the CDR3 is 15 residues. The V gene lost 2 bases and the J gene lost 9 bases, with 14 bases spanning the gap. Here the CDR3 reads CASSESQAGGSPLHF. The CDR3 nucleotides are TGTGCCAGCAGTGAAAGCCAGGCCGGTGGTTCACCCCTCCACTTT.

The chain combines TRBV14 with TRBJ2-6; D may be TRBD2 (7 bases). CDR1 is SGHDN, CDR2 FVKESK, per germline. The CDR3 has 19 amino acids. V dropped 0 bases and J dropped 0 bases, with 15 bases sitting between them. This chain's CDR3 is CASSQDRRGPSSGANVLTF. CDR3 nucleotide sequence: TGTGCCAGCAGCCAAGATCGGCGGGGGCCTAGCTCTGGGGCCAACGTCCTGACTTTC. The full variable domain, its missing parts supplied by reference TRBV14 and TRBJ2-6, is EAGVTQFPSHSVIEKGQTVTLRCDPISGHDNLYWYRRVMGKEIKFLLHFVKESKQDESGMPNNRFLAERTGGTYSTLKVQPAELEDSGVYFCASSQDRRGPSSGANVLTFGAGSRLTVL.

V is TRBV7-9 and J is TRBJ2-6; no firm D call. This CDR3 region has 15 residues. V was cut by 3 bases and J by 0 bases, with 6 bases left in between. Per the germline V gene, CDR1 is SEHNR and CDR2 is FQNEAQ (reference sequence). Written as DNA, the CDR3 is TGTGCCAGCAGCTTGACACTCTCTGGGGCCAACGTCCTGACTTTC. It codes for CASSLTLSGANVLTF. Complete variable domain (other parts from reference TRBV7-9 and TRBJ2-6): DTGVSQNPRHKITKRGQNVTFRCDPISEHNRLYWYRQTLGQGPEFLTYFQNEAQLEKSRLLSDRFSAERPKGSFSTLEIQRTEQGDSAMYLCASSLTLSGANVLTFGAGSRLTVL.

This chain joins TRBV4-3 and TRBJ1-4, with no clear D. This CDR3 region has 15 residues. Germline V gene sequence: CDR1 LGHNA, CDR2 YSLEER. V was trimmed by 5 bases and J by 7 bases, leaving 17 bases between them. CDR3 nucleotide sequence: TGCGCCAGCAGCGCGGGTTGGCTTGGAGGTGAAAAACTGTTTTTT. Its translation is CASSAGWLGGEKLFF.

V usage is TRBV7-2 and J usage is TRBJ2-2; tentatively, D is TRBD2 (5 bases). Trimming took off 1 base at V and 0 bases at J, with 9 bases between the two ends. The CDR3 loop spans 16 amino acids. In germline, CDR1 is SGHTA, CDR2 FQGNSA. CDR3 sequence: CASSLESGTNTGELFF. Written as DNA, the CDR3 is TGTGCCAGCAGCTTAGAGAGCGGCACGAACACCGGGGAGCTGTTTTTT.

The J gene is TRBJ1-2, the V gene TRBV6-4; D call uncertain. V was pared by 3 bases and J by 4 bases, with 9 bases between. The CDR3 sequence is 13 residues long. Per germline, CDR1 MRHNA and CDR2 SNTAGT. For the CDR3, the DNA is TGTGCCAGCAGTGAAGAAGGTTTCTATGGCTACACCTTC. This encodes CASSEEGFYGYTF.

The chain carries TRBV19 and TRBJ1-6, with D perhaps TRBD1 (6 bases). The CDR3 loop spans 14 amino acids. Trimming pared 7 bases from V and 4 bases from J, leaving 11 bases between. Germline CDR1 and CDR2: LNHDA and SQIVND (reference sequence). Here the CDR3 DNA reads TGTGCCAGTACCCCGACAGGTTATAATTCACCCCTCCACTTT. Amino acids: CASTPTGYNSPLHF.

V and J are TRBV19 and TRBJ1-2; TRBD1 aligns across 7 bases. CDR3 length: 14 residues. Germline CDR1 reads LNHDA; CDR2 reads SQIVND (reference sequence). J lost 4 bases, V lost 1 base, and 3 bases had no gene match. The chain's CDR3 is CASSIVTGTYGYTF. CDR3 sequence (DNA): TGTGCCAGTAGTATAGTGACAGGGACCTATGGCTACACCTTC.

DNA of the CDR3: TGCAGCGTTGATCATATGGGGGCTGGGAGGTATGGCTACACCTTC. It translates to CSVDHMGAGRYGYTF. The chain carries TRBV29-1 and TRBJ1-2, with a weak D call TRBD1 (6 bases). This CDR3 comprises 15 residues. CDR1 and CDR2 (germline): SQVTM, ANQGSEA. Trimming removed 3 bases at V and 5 bases at J, with 19 bases between.

The chain recombines TRBV29-1 with TRBJ2-2; 7 bases map to TRBD1. Trimming at V came to 4 bases and at J to 1 base, leaving 3 bases not matched to a gene. From germline, CDR1 is SQVTM and CDR2 ANQGSEA. The CDR3 is made up of 14 amino acids. The CDR3 nucleotides are TGCAGCGTTGGTAGGACAGGGAACACCGGGGAGCTGTTTTTT. This gives the protein CSVGRTGNTGELFF.

This clone has more than one count but fewer than ten. V usage is TRBV29-1 and J usage is TRBJ1-2; D is perhaps TRBD1 (6 bases). This CDR3 region has 11 residues. Germline CDR1 is SQVTM and CDR2 is ANQGSEA. V was trimmed by 5 bases and J by 8 bases, leaving 12 bases between them. CDR3 in amino acids: CSVTGLGGYTF. CDR3 sequence (DNA): TGCAGCGTTACAGGGCTTGGAGGCTACACCTTC. Full variable domain (remainder filled in from reference TRBV29-1 and TRBJ1-2): SAVISQKPSRDICQRGTSLTIQCQVDSQVTMMFWYRQQPGQSLTLIATANQGSEATYESGFVIDKFPISRPNLTFSTLTVSNMSPEDSSIYLCSVTGLGGYTFGSGTRLTVV.

V is TRBV29-1 and J is TRBJ2-5, with D possibly TRBD2 on 5 matching bases. V was clipped by 6 bases and J by 4 bases, with 15 bases between them. Germline V lookup: CDR1 SQVTM, CDR2 ANQGSEA. There are 13 residues in the CDR3. The CDR3 nucleotides read TGCAGCGTAGCCACGGCGGGTGGAGAGACCCAGTACTTC. This gives the protein CSVATAGGETQYF.

The chain is built from TRBV6-6 and TRBJ1-2; 10 bases are shared with TRBD1. Germline loops: CDR1 MNHNY, CDR2 SVGAGI (reference sequence). V was pared by 10 bases and J by 2 bases, with 10 bases of the junction left unmatched. This CDR3 spans 15 amino acids. The CDR3 DNA is TGTGCCACCCGAAGGGACAGGGGAGGGAACTATGGCTACACCTTC. It translates to CATRRDRGGNYGYTF.

The chain is built from TRBV2 and TRBJ1-5; 7 nucleotides match TRBD1. CDR1 and CDR2 (germline): SNHLY, FYNNEI. Trimming cost V 4 bases and J 0 bases; bases outside gene matches: 3. The CDR3 is 15 amino acids. The CDR3 spells CASSGDSLSNQPQHF. The CDR3 DNA follows: TGTGCCAGCAGTGGGGACAGCCTTAGCAATCAGCCCCAGCATTTT.

The chain combines TRBV5-6 with TRBJ2-1; 15 bases align to TRBD2. The CDR3 spans 16 residues. V lost 3 bases to trimming and J lost 9 bases; unmatched junction nucleotides: 7. Per the germline V gene, CDR1 is SGHDT and CDR2 is YYEEEE. CDR3 amino acids: CASSSGLAGGPGEQFF. The CDR3 DNA reads as TGTGCCAGCAGCTCCGGACTAGCGGGGGGGCCCGGTGAGCAGTTCTTC.

This clone appeared a single time. The chain has TRBV5-1 and TRBJ2-5, with TRBD1 identical over 8 bases. CDR1 and CDR2 (germline): SGHRS, YFSETQ. This CDR3 spans 15 amino acids. With 6 bases clipped from V and 4 bases from J, the junction kept 11 bases outside the gene matches. The CDR3 protein is CASNGGGQGRETQYF. For the CDR3, the DNA is TGCGCCAGCAATGGGGGTGGACAGGGTAGAGAGACCCAGTACTTC.